The 21 T cell receptor beta chains below come from one sample, sequenced in a study of metastatic and nonmetastatic thyroid tumors (TCRdb year 2020). No treatment had been received by any patient before thyroid surgery. Library preparation employed PCR. TCRdb shows the sequencer as Illumina HiSeq 4000. TCRdb applied fastp at Q25 and MiXCR to the public reads, then kept only in-frame beta chains. The table for this sample lists approximately 60,000 clones; 25% to 35% of them were counted only once. The biggest ten clones account for 15% of the sample. The sequencing sample was made of blood. These receptors originate from a female donor with papillary thyroid cancer or a benign thyroid nodule (not recorded which). Some clones in this sample may be carry-over from other donors' samples.

This clone was found many times. Other DNA sequences within the sample encode an identical CDR3. This sequence joins TRBV12-3 or TRBV12-4 and TRBJ2-5; D call uncertain. The CDR3 runs 15 residues. Trimming took off 3 bases at V and 5 bases at J, with 16 bases between the two ends. The DNA of the CDR3 is TGTGCCAGCAGTTTTCGAGTTGAGTATGTGGAGACCCAGTACTTC. Translating it yields CASSFRVEYVETQYF.

This sequence joins TRBV5-1 and TRBJ2-3; 7 positions match TRBD2. Germline CDR1 reads SGHRS; CDR2 reads YFSETQ. This CDR3 spans 15 amino acids. Germline trimming cut 1 base from V and 2 bases from J; bases unmatched to any gene: 4. The DNA for the CDR3 is TGCGCCAGCAGCTTGATGCGGGGGAACACAGATACGCAGTATTTT. Protein: CASSLMRGNTDTQYF.

The genes are TRBV20-1 and TRBJ2-1; 8 bases are shared with TRBD2. CDR3 length equals 15 residues. The trim removed 0 bases at V and 7 bases at J, leaving 8 bases unmatched. Germline V gene data show CDR1 as DFQATT and CDR2 as SNEGSKA (reference sequence). The CDR3 DNA follows: TGCAGTGCTAGAGATCCCCCGGGAGGGCTTAATGAGCAGTTCTTC. This sequence encodes CSARDPPGGLNEQFF.

This clone was picked up a small number of times. This sequence joins TRBV19 and TRBJ2-7; D ambiguous. Germline CDR1 is LNHDA and CDR2 is SQIVND (reference sequence). The V end lost 3 bases, the J end lost 1 base, and 13 bases lay between the germline ends. The CDR3 spans 15 residues. CDR3 protein: CASSIGPGISYEQYF. In nucleotides, the CDR3 is TGTGCCAGTAGTATTGGTCCAGGAATATCCTACGAGCAGTACTTC. Based on the CDR3 plus reference TRBV19 and TRBJ2-7, the full variable domain is DGGITQSPKYLFRKEGQNVTLSCEQNLNHDAMYWYRQDPGQGLRLIYYSQIVNDFQKGDIAEGYSVSREKKESFPLTVTSAQKNPTAFYLCASSIGPGISYEQYFGPGTRLTVT.

Note on this clone: The same CDR3 can be traced to other DNA sequences in this sample. V and J are TRBV11-2 and TRBJ2-7; TRBD1 aligns across 8 bases. CDR3 length: 14 amino acids. Per germline, CDR1 SGHAT and CDR2 FQNNGV. V trimming: 5 bases; J trimming: 2 bases; junction bases outside the gene matches: 5. DNA of the CDR3: TGTGCCAGCAGCACCAGGGGGCCTGCCTACGAGCAGTACTTC. Protein sequence: CASSTRGPAYEQYF.

This clone was seen a few times. J is TRBJ1-1 and V is TRBV6-2 or TRBV6-3, with 7 bases that match TRBD1. V shed 0 bases, J shed 4 bases, and the junction held 14 bases outside the gene matches. CDR3 size: 18 residues. Germline CDR1 reads MNHEY; CDR2 reads SVGEGT. CDR3 bases: TGTGCCAGCAGTTACTCTTACTTCTACAGGGGCGGTGGCACTGAAGCTTTCTTT. As protein: CASSYSYFYRGGGTEAFF.

The CDR3 here is CASRKRAASSYNSPLHF. In DNA form, the CDR3 reads TGTGCCAGCAGGAAGAGGGCCGCTAGCTCCTATAATTCACCCCTCCACTTT. This chain uses TRBV11-2 with TRBJ1-6; D unclear. Trimming took off 6 bases at V and 0 bases at J, with 15 bases between the two ends. Germline V gene data show CDR1 as SGHAT and CDR2 as FQNNGV. The CDR3 spans 17 residues.

This clone was detected only a few times. The genes are TRBV10-2 and TRBJ2-1; 11 nucleotides match TRBD1. The CDR3 extends over 14 amino acids. V was clipped by 2 bases and J by 9 bases; unmatched bases: 3. Looked up from germline, CDR1 is WSHSY and CDR2 is SAAADI. In nucleotides, the CDR3 is TGCGCCAGCAGTGAGGGGACAGGGGGTACTGAGCAGTTCTTC. This sequence encodes CASSEGTGGTEQFF.

Judged by abundance, this clone is medium-sized. The chain recombines TRBV24-1 with TRBJ2-1; possible D gene TRBD2, 5 bases. The V end was cut by 0 bases, the J end by 9 bases, with 14 bases between. CDR1 KGHDR and CDR2 SFDVKD come from the germline V gene. The CDR3 extends over 15 amino acids. This CDR3 is CATSDLRTSSTEQFF. The CDR3 DNA sequence: TGTGCCACCAGTGATTTGCGTACTAGTTCTACTGAGCAGTTCTTC.

This clone was seen repeatedly, ten times or more. The gene calls are TRBV15 and TRBJ2-5, with D unclear. This CDR3 contains 13 residues. V was trimmed by 5 bases and J by 5 bases, leaving 12 bases between them. Per germline, CDR1 LNHNV and CDR2 YYDKDF (reference sequence). CDR3 coding DNA: TGTGCCACCAGCCCTTCGCGCGAGGAGACCCAGTACTTC. Amino acid sequence: CATSPSREETQYF. Variable domain in full (rest from reference TRBV15 and TRBJ2-5): DAMVIQNPRYQVTQFGKPVTLSCSQTLNHNVMYWYQQKSSQAPKLLFHYYDKDFNNEADTPDNFQSRRPNTSFCFLDIRSPGLGDTAMYLCATSPSREETQYFGPGTRLLVL.

J is TRBJ2-3 and V is TRBV6-1; TRBD2 agrees at 8 bases. The germline V gene has CDR1 MNHNS and CDR2 SASEGT. Losses at the gene ends were 1 base for V and 3 bases for J; bases not matched to a gene: 9. The CDR3 is 17 amino acids. The CDR3 nucleotides read TGTGCCAGCAGTGAAGTGGGTAGCGGGGTGGGTACAGATACGCAGTATTTT. Translation gives CASSEVGSGVGTDTQYF.

The sample holds a few counts of this clone. The rearrangement joins TRBV6-1 to TRBJ2-3; D may be TRBD1 (5 bases). The V gene's germline CDR1 is MNHNS and CDR2 SASEGT. V was shortened by 2 bases and J by 8 bases, with 14 bases between the two germline ends. The CDR3 has 14 amino acids. The CDR3 nucleotides read TGTGCCAGCAGTGAAATCAGGGCTTCAGGTACGCAGTATTTT. This encodes CASSEIRASGTQYF.

This clone was observed a handful of times. This chain connects TRBV6-1 to TRBJ1-2; 8 bases fit TRBD1. The CDR3 contains 17 residues. V trimming: 5 bases; J trimming: 8 bases; junction bases outside the gene matches: 19. Germline V gene sequence: CDR1 MNHNS, CDR2 SASEGT. The CDR3 DNA follows: TGTGCCAGCAGTACGCGTATCAGGGCAGGACAGGGCAAAGGCTACACCTTC. The encoded protein is CASSTRIRAGQGKGYTF.

This clone was seen ten or more times. The chain is built from TRBV15 and TRBJ2-1; possible D gene TRBD1, 5 bases. Germline CDR1 reads LNHNV; CDR2 reads YYDKDF (reference sequence). This CDR3 has 14 amino acids. With 1 base removed from V and 5 bases from J, the gap between germline ends came to 9 bases. In nucleotides, the CDR3 is TGTGCCACCAGCAGAGGGATAGGGGACAATGAGCAGTTCTTC. It encodes CATSRGIGDNEQFF.

The rearrangement joins TRBV11-3 to TRBJ2-1; D not resolved. The CDR3 runs to 14 residues. V lost 1 base and J lost 5, with 9 bases in between. The germline V gene encodes CDR1 SGHNT and CDR2 YENEEA. This CDR3 reads CASSLGTFDNEQFF. In nucleotides, the CDR3 is TGTGCCAGCAGCTTAGGGACCTTCGACAATGAGCAGTTCTTC.

The CDR3 region has the DNA TGTGCCAGCAGTGCGCCCCCCAGGGACTACGAGCAGTACTTC. Translated: CASSAPPRDYEQYF. This rearrangement joins TRBV27 to TRBJ2-7; a weak D match, TRBD1 (5 bases). This CDR3 contains 14 residues. Trimming cost V 5 bases and J 3 bases, with 14 bases left between them. CDR1 is MNHEY and CDR2 is SMNVEV in the germline V gene (reference sequence).

J is TRBJ1-6 and V is TRBV11-2; possibly TRBD1 for D (5 bases). Between the trimmed V and J ends, which lost 0 bases and 11 bases, there was a span of 11 bases. This CDR3 region has 14 residues. Per germline, CDR1 SGHAT and CDR2 FQNNGV. The CDR3 sequence is CASSLDPGTAPLHF. The CDR3 nucleotides are TGTGCCAGCAGCTTAGATCCCGGGACTGCACCCCTCCACTTT.

V gene TRBV20-1 combines with J gene TRBJ1-2, with 8 bases identical to TRBD1. J was trimmed by 3 bases and V by 6 bases; bases with no gene match: 9. This CDR3 has 14 residues. The V gene's germline CDR1 is DFQATT and CDR2 SNEGSKA (reference sequence). The CDR3 here is CSALTGGSDYGYTF. In DNA, the CDR3 is TGCAGTGCCCTTACAGGGGGATCAGACTATGGCTACACCTTC.

This clone was seen a handful of times. This chain connects TRBV6-1 to TRBJ2-7; D might be TRBD2 (5 bases). Germline CDR1 is MNHNS and CDR2 is SASEGT. The CDR3 extends over 14 amino acids. V shed 7 bases and J shed 5 bases, with 18 bases lying between them. This CDR3 reads CASIPGSDSHEQYF. The CDR3 region has the DNA TGTGCCAGCATCCCGGGATCTGACTCTCACGAGCAGTACTTC.

At least ten counts were recorded for this clone. The chain couples TRBV7-8 to TRBJ1-1; D is ambiguous. V was clipped by 5 bases and J by 3 bases, with 13 bases between them. The germline V gene encodes CDR1 SGHVS and CDR2 FQNEAQ. This CDR3 has 14 residues. CDR3 sequence (DNA): TGTGCCAGCAGCGCGGCCGTCCCAGACACTGAAGCTTTCTTT. It codes for CASSAAVPDTEAFF.

The DNA for the CDR3 is TGTGCCACCAGTGATGGGGGGGCGTGGGGCACAGATACGCAGTATTTT. Translation: CATSDGGAWGTDTQYF. The gene calls are TRBV24-1 and TRBJ2-3, with D perhaps TRBD2 (7 bases). CDR3 length: 16 residues. V was trimmed by 3 bases and J by 1 base, leaving 13 bases between them. Looked up from germline, CDR1 is KGHDR and CDR2 is SFDVKD.